This entry lists 7 T cell receptor beta chains sequenced from one sample in a study of T-cell reconstitution after alpha-beta-depleted transplantation in children. Researchers prepared the TCRbeta library using unique molecular identifiers, the study reports. Each CDR3 protein is one row after TCRdb ran MiXCR on the PCR reads. The repertoire consists of hundreds of thousands of distinct CDR3 sequences, with roughly 17% occurring once and the leading ten covering 1.1%. This specimen was PBMCs from the stem cell graft donor, taken from the stem cell graft. Receptors originate from a human donor who donated a stem cell graft to a child with acute myeloid leukemia.

This clonotype was recorded a few times. The chain employs TRBV30 and TRBJ1-5; D ambiguous. V was trimmed by 0 bases and J by 3 bases, leaving 6 bases between them. Germline assignment: CDR1 GTSNPN and CDR2 SVGIG (reference sequence). The CDR3 is 13 amino acids. The DNA of the CDR3 is TGTGCCTGGAGTGTGAGTCACAATCAGCCCCAGCATTTT. Amino acids: CAWSVSHNQPQHF.

The chain couples TRBV6-2 or TRBV6-3 to TRBJ2-1; tentatively, D is TRBD2 (6 bases). V was shortened by 2 bases and J by 2 bases, with 13 bases between the two germline ends. In germline, CDR1 is MNHEY, CDR2 SVGEGT. The CDR3 covers 16 residues. The CDR3 loop reads CASSYGFGGTYNEQFF. CDR3 coding DNA: TGTGCCAGCAGTTACGGGTTCGGGGGAACCTACAATGAGCAGTTCTTC.

The rearrangement links TRBV5-1 to TRBJ2-3, with 13 bases lining up with TRBD2. After removal of 4 bases from V and 8 bases from J, the junction contained 16 bases not matched to a gene. The germline CDR1 and CDR2 sequences are SGHRS and YFSETQ. The CDR3 length is 18 residues. The CDR3 reads CASSPPTTSGGARGTQYF. CDR3 DNA sequence: TGCGCCAGCAGCCCACCCACTACTAGCGGGGGGGCCCGTGGTACGCAGTATTTT.

This clonotype has a count of ten or more. This rearrangement joins TRBV24-1 to TRBJ2-1, with 7 bases lining up with TRBD1. CDR3 length: 14 amino acids. Looked up from germline, CDR1 is KGHDR and CDR2 is SFDVKD. V lost 5 bases to trimming and J lost 0 bases; unmatched junction nucleotides: 0. CDR3 in DNA: TGTGCCACCAGTGGGACAGGCTCCTACAATGAGCAGTTCTTC. Its protein is CATSGTGSYNEQFF.

As to this clonotype: This likely comes from a read error, as the CDR3 has no conserved phenylalanine or tryptophan at its end. This chain connects TRBV12-3 or TRBV12-4 to TRBJ2-1; 10 bases agree with TRBD2. Unmatched junction bases numbered 2, after V lost 6 bases and J lost 0 bases. The CDR3 spans 15 residues. This CDR3 reads CASRGLASSYNEQFV. CDR3 DNA: TGTGCCAGCAGGGGACTAGCGAGCTCCTACAATGAGCAGTTCGTC.

This clonotype has only a few counts. The chain has TRBV4-3 and TRBJ2-1; weak D call: TRBD2 (5 bases). The CDR3 totals 15 residues. Trimming left V 0 bases short and J 7 bases short, with 13 bases between. CDR1 and CDR2 from the germline V gene are LGHNA and YSLEER. CDR3 loop: CASSQDSLAQNEQFF. The DNA for the CDR3 is TGCGCCAGCAGCCAAGATTCCCTAGCACAAAATGAGCAGTTCTTC.

This clonotype was seen at least ten times. The CDR3 sequence is CATKVGLETQYF. The CDR3, as DNA: TGTGCCACCAAAGTGGGGCTGGAGACCCAGTACTTC. This chain connects TRBV7-8 to TRBJ2-5; possibly TRBD1 for D (5 bases). Trimming removed 10 bases at V and 5 bases at J, with 14 bases between. Germline CDR1 reads SGHVS; CDR2 reads FQNEAQ. This CDR3 region has 12 residues.